The TCR beta chain under discussion was sequenced for a study of cytomegalovirus exposure and HLA in healthy donors. Deletions cut 2 bases from V and 5 bases from J, with 7 bases between. Germline CDR1 is MNHEY and CDR2 is SMNVEV (reference sequence). The CDR3 sequence is 13 residues long. PCR primers comprised 60 Vbeta and 13 Jbeta primers. The assay was immunoSEQ multiplex PCR, and TCRdb's table has in-frame clones only and misses some. The profile shows 180,000 or so clones, 75% to 85% of them singletons. This clonotype was obtained from a female donor in good health and CMV-seronegative. V usage is TRBV27 and J usage is TRBJ1-5; a weak D match, TRBD1 (6 bases). The sequencing sample was made of PBMCs. DNA for the CDR3: TGTGCCAGCAGTTTAGGGGGCCATCAGCCCCAGCATTTT. Encoded protein: CASSLGGHQPQHF.